Listed here are 27 T cell receptor beta chains from one sample, sequenced in a study of blood T cells in healthy people across ages. Primers used in a second PCR of about 6 to 11 cycles were a sample-barcoded 5' primer and a J-beta primer mix. TCRdb re-derived calls from the 5' RACE reads in MiXCR, one entry per CDR3 protein. The table records 1.5 million or so distinct CDR3 sequences, 42% of them present only once. The specimen was blood. Receptors were obtained from a woman aged 18-29 years in good health.

This clonotype occurred a few times. This sequence joins TRBV2 and TRBJ1-6, with D maybe TRBD1 (6 bases). The germline V gene encodes CDR1 SNHLY and CDR2 FYNNEI. This CDR3 contains 15 residues. The V and J ends lost 8 bases and 9 bases respectively, with 20 bases between them. The CDR3 loop is CASLGGRVTGSPLHF. The CDR3 bases are TGTGCCAGCCTCGGGGGCAGGGTAACGGGTTCACCCCTCCACTTT.

The rearrangement links TRBV12-5 to TRBJ2-5; D not certain. Germline V lookup: CDR1 LGHNT, CDR2 FRNRAP. This CDR3 is built from 13 residues. Between the trimmed V and J ends, which lost 6 bases and 5 bases, there was a span of 13 bases. CDR3 amino acids: CASGMEPMETQYF. The CDR3 nucleotides read TGTGCTAGTGGGATGGAGCCGATGGAGACCCAGTACTTC. The whole variable domain, remainder taken from reference TRBV12-5 and TRBJ2-5, is DARVTQTPRHKVTEMGQEVTMRCQPILGHNTVFWYRQTMMQGLELLAYFRNRAPLDDSGMPKDRFSAEMPDATLATLKIQPSEPRDSAVYFCASGMEPMETQYFGPGTRLLVL.

This clonotype was detected only a few times. This rearrangement joins TRBV6-1 to TRBJ2-3; 9 bases match TRBD1. This CDR3 comprises 16 residues. V lost 1 base to trimming and J lost 1 base; unmatched junction nucleotides: 3. Per germline, CDR1 MNHNS and CDR2 SASEGT. The CDR3 DNA sequence: TGTGCCAGCAGTGAAGGACAGGGGGTGGGCACAGATACGCAGTATTTT. This encodes CASSEGQGVGTDTQYF.

J is TRBJ2-7 and V is TRBV10-3; no clear D gene. Germline V gene lookup returns CDR1 ENHRY and CDR2 SYGVKD. The CDR3 consists of 15 residues. Trimming pared 6 bases from V and 0 bases from J, leaving 15 bases between. The CDR3 region is CAIRPDLGISYEQYF. In DNA, the CDR3 is TGTGCCATCAGGCCAGATCTGGGGATCTCCTACGAGCAGTACTTC.

This clonotype was observed a handful of times. The J gene is TRBJ2-3, the V gene TRBV12-3 or TRBV12-4, with 13 bases matching TRBD2. The CDR3 is made up of 19 amino acids. With 0 bases clipped from V and 0 bases from J, the junction kept 6 bases outside the gene matches. CDR3 nucleotide sequence: TGTGCCAGCAGTTTAGCGGGACTAGCGGGGACCACTAGCACAGATACGCAGTATTTT. Amino acids: CASSLAGLAGTTSTDTQYF.

The CDR3 DNA follows: TGTGCCAGCAGCCAGGGGCGCGGGGCAGATACGCAGTATTTT. The encoded protein is CASSQGRGADTQYF. This rearrangement joins TRBV4-2 to TRBJ2-3; possible D gene TRBD2, 6 bases. Germline lookup yields CDR1 LGHNA and CDR2 YNFKEQ. V lost 3 bases to trimming and J lost 4 bases, with 11 bases between them. The CDR3 has 14 amino acids.

This clonotype has only a few counts. This chain uses TRBV27 with TRBJ2-1; D not certain. The length of the CDR3 is 15 residues. Per the germline V gene, CDR1 is MNHEY and CDR2 is SMNVEV (reference sequence). Trimming pared 6 bases from V and 4 bases from J, leaving 16 bases between. This CDR3 is CASSSSLLDYNEQFF. The CDR3, as DNA: TGTGCCAGCAGCTCAAGCCTACTGGATTACAATGAGCAGTTCTTC.

V and J are TRBV12-3 or TRBV12-4 and TRBJ2-7; TRBD1 agrees at 11 bases. Losses at the gene ends were 9 bases for V and 5 bases for J; bases not matched to a gene: 3. The CDR3 runs to 12 residues. The CDR3 region is CASRTGGNEQYF. The CDR3 DNA follows: TGTGCCAGTAGGACAGGGGGCAACGAGCAGTACTTC.

The chain links TRBV12-3 or TRBV12-4 to TRBJ2-3; 7 bases are shared with TRBD2. With 6 bases clipped from V and 4 bases from J, the junction kept 10 bases outside the gene matches. The CDR3 runs 15 residues. CDR3 in amino acids: CASRPLAAIADTQYF. CDR3 DNA sequence: TGTGCCAGCAGACCGCTAGCGGCCATCGCAGATACGCAGTATTTT.

This clonotype was found a few times. The chain links TRBV6-2 or TRBV6-3 to TRBJ2-1; 11 bases map to TRBD2. The germline V gene encodes CDR1 MNHEY and CDR2 SVGEGT. The CDR3 spans 14 residues. Trimming at V came to 2 bases and at J to 10 bases, leaving 4 bases not matched to a gene. The CDR3 nucleotides are TGTGCCAGCAGTTACCCTAGCGGGAGGAACGAGCAGTTCTTC. This encodes CASSYPSGRNEQFF.

The CDR3 reads CAEGGGNYGYTF. Here the CDR3 DNA reads TGTGCCGAAGGGGGGGGTAACTATGGCTACACCTTC. The chain links TRBV28 to TRBJ1-2; a possible D gene is TRBD1 (6 bases). Germline V lookup: CDR1 MDHEN, CDR2 SYDVKM. CDR3 length: 12 amino acids. Between the trimmed V and J ends, which lost 11 bases and 1 base, there was a span of 11 bases.

The chain links TRBV12-3 or TRBV12-4 to TRBJ2-3, with TRBD2 as a possible D gene (5 bases). Trimming stripped 6 bases from V and 15 bases from J, with 28 bases between. CDR3 length: 15 amino acids. CDR3 protein: CASSPRRTRTDVEYF. The CDR3 DNA reads TGTGCCAGCAGCCCGAGGAGAACTAGAACAGATGTGGAATATTTT.

This clonotype came up a few times. The rearrangement joins TRBV11-3 to TRBJ1-1, with D unresolved. The CDR3 runs to 13 residues. Trimming removed 4 bases at V and 7 bases at J, with 13 bases between. The germline V gene encodes CDR1 SGHNT and CDR2 YENEEA. CDR3 in DNA: TGTGCCAGCAGCTCACGCCGACAAAATGAAGCTTTCTTT. It specifies CASSSRRQNEAFF.

This clonotype has more than one count but fewer than ten. The V and J genes are TRBV5-1 and TRBJ2-5; no definite D call. Germline V gene data show CDR1 as SGHRS and CDR2 as YFSETQ. V was pared by 1 base and J by 0 bases, with 7 bases between. The CDR3 runs 14 residues. CDR3 coding DNA: TGCGCCAGCAGCTTGCAAGGTTACCAAGAGACCCAGTACTTC. Translating it yields CASSLQGYQETQYF.

The gene calls are TRBV6-5 and TRBJ2-4; D remains unclear. Germline values: CDR1 MNHEY, CDR2 SVGAGI. V was clipped by 2 bases and J by 9 bases, with 11 bases between them. The CDR3 length is 13 residues. The CDR3, as DNA: TGTGCCAGCAGTTACACGGATAACGGCATTCAGTACTTC. Protein: CASSYTDNGIQYF.

Only one count was recorded for this clonotype. A junction end diverges from the germline sequence, so it may reflect a read error. This sequence joins TRBV11-1 and TRBJ2-1, with 10 bases aligning to TRBD2. From germline, CDR1 is SGHAT and CDR2 FQDESV (reference sequence). The CDR3 length is 14 residues. CDR3 protein: CAGSRGTSENEQFF. The CDR3 region has the DNA TGTGCCGGCAGCCGGGGGACTAGCGAGAATGAGCAGTTCTTC.

V gene TRBV2 combines with J gene TRBJ2-7; D assignment may be TRBD1 or TRBD2 (5 bases each). This CDR3 comprises 13 residues. V dropped 8 bases and J dropped 0 bases, with 11 bases sitting between them. The germline V gene has CDR1 SNHLY and CDR2 FYNNEI. In nucleotides, the CDR3 is TGTGCCAGCGGGACCTCATTCTCCTACGAGCAGTACTTC. Its protein is CASGTSFSYEQYF. Full variable domain (outside the CDR3, taken from reference TRBV2 and TRBJ2-7): EPEVTQTPSHQVTQMGQEVILRCVPISNHLYFYWYRQILGQKVEFLVSFYNNEISEKSEIFDDQFSVERPDGSNFTLKIRSTKLEDSAMYFCASGTSFSYEQYFGPGTRLTVT.

The rearrangement joins TRBV6-6 to TRBJ1-1; the D is unclear. The germline CDR1 and CDR2 sequences are MNHNY and SVGAGI (reference sequence). CDR3 length: 14 amino acids. Between the trimmed V and J ends, which lost 2 bases and 3 bases, there was a span of 10 bases. The CDR3 reads CASSYVSGDTEAFF. The DNA for the CDR3 is TGTGCCAGCAGTTACGTGTCAGGAGACACTGAAGCTTTCTTT.

This clonotype was counted only a few times. The chain uses TRBV6-6 and TRBJ2-7; 7 bases match TRBD1. After removal of 10 bases from V and 3 bases from J, the junction contained 9 bases not matched to a gene. Germline lookup yields CDR1 MNHNY and CDR2 SVGAGI (reference sequence). This CDR3 comprises 13 residues. The CDR3 DNA reads TGTGCCACCATGCGGGCAGGGGGCTACGAGCAGTACTTC. Encoded protein: CATMRAGGYEQYF.

J is TRBJ2-1 and V is TRBV4-1, with 10 bases matching TRBD2. V trimming: 0 bases; J trimming: 6 bases; junction bases outside the gene matches: 8. CDR3 length: 17 amino acids. Germline loops: CDR1 MGHRA, CDR2 YSYEKL. CDR3 bases: TGCGCCAGCAGCCAAGATCAGCTACTAGCGGGACTCAATGAGCAGTTCTTC. Protein: CASSQDQLLAGLNEQFF.

The CDR3 loop is CASSPGTLGETQYF. The CDR3 coding sequence is TGTGCCAGCAGTCCTGGGACGTTGGGGGAGACCCAGTACTTC. The chain couples TRBV28 to TRBJ2-5, with D perhaps TRBD1 or TRBD2 (5 bases each). The CDR3 is made up of 14 amino acids. The V end lost 5 bases, the J end lost 5 bases, and 15 bases lay between the germline ends. Germline assignment: CDR1 MDHEN and CDR2 SYDVKM.

The rearrangement links TRBV3-1 to TRBJ2-5; the D gene is possibly TRBD2 (6 bases). V lost 0 bases and J lost 4, with 12 bases in between. The CDR3 is 15 amino acids. The germline V gene encodes CDR1 LGHDT and CDR2 YNNKEL (reference sequence). CDR3 sequence (DNA): TGTGCCAGCAGCCAAGATCAGAGACTAGTAGAGACCCAGTACTTC. Its translation: CASSQDQRLVETQYF.

This chain connects TRBV25-1 to TRBJ1-3, with TRBD1 matching 7 bases. The CDR3 runs to 16 residues. Germline V gives CDR1 MGHDK, CDR2 SYGVNS. The ends lost 3 bases at V and 0 bases at J; junction bases unmatched: 5. In DNA, the CDR3 is TGTGCCAGCAGTGAGGGACAGTCCAGCTCTGGAAACACCATATATTTT. Translation: CASSEGQSSSGNTIYF.

The chain combines TRBV15 with TRBJ2-6; possibly TRBD1 for D (6 bases). Germline V gene lookup returns CDR1 LNHNV and CDR2 YYDKDF (reference sequence). Deletions cut 0 bases from V and 2 bases from J, with 14 bases between. The CDR3 sequence is 18 residues long. This CDR3 reads CATSRDYNRDTGANVLTF. The CDR3 DNA sequence: TGTGCCACCAGCAGAGATTATAACAGGGATACTGGGGCCAACGTCCTGACTTTC.

This rearrangement joins TRBV5-6 to TRBJ2-5, with 8 bases fitting TRBD1. Matching the DNA end better, TRBJ2-7 makes the J call doubtful. Per germline, CDR1 SGHDT and CDR2 YYEEEE. This CDR3 region has 15 residues. The chain's CDR3 is CASSLRWDRPYEQYF. The DNA of the CDR3 is TGTGCCAGCAGCTTGCGGTGGGACAGGCCCTACGAGCAGTACTTC.

The chain couples TRBV4-1 to TRBJ2-4, with 10 positions matching TRBD2. V trimming: 5 bases; J trimming: 0 bases; junction bases outside the gene matches: 10. Germline lookup yields CDR1 MGHRA and CDR2 YSYEKL. The CDR3 spans 18 residues. The CDR3 loop is CASSAGLARGIAKNIQYF. CDR3 nucleotide sequence: TGCGCCAGCAGCGCGGGACTAGCGAGAGGAATAGCCAAAAACATTCAGTACTTC.

The V gene is TRBV6-1, the J gene TRBJ1-4; maybe TRBD1 (5 bases). This CDR3 has 14 amino acids. From germline, CDR1 is MNHNS and CDR2 SASEGT. The ends were cut back, 8 bases at V and 0 bases at J, with 10 bases in the middle. The CDR3 DNA reads as TGTGCCAGCCGAGGGGAAGCAACTAATGAAAAACTGTTTTTT. Translating it yields CASRGEATNEKLFF.